Sequencing of this TCR beta chain was carried out in a study of OX40 agonist ivuxolimab in advanced cancers. Study-level background: Treatment of patients was with ivuxolimab, an agonistic anti-OX40 (CD134) antibody. The study gave patients intravenous ivuxolimab at 0.01 to 10 mg/kg every 2 weeks. Roughly two fifths of patients had received prior checkpoint inhibitor therapy. The study's findings and limits: On average, CD8+ T cells had more expanded clones than CD4+.

TCRdb keeps only in-frame clones here, not all; method: immunoSEQ multiplex PCR. The data hold some 70,000 clones, with roughly four fifths observed a single time. A single count supports this clone. Its antigen is currently unknown. Germline V gene lookup returns CDR1 SGHAT and CDR2 FQNNGV. The germline V and J ends were trimmed by 1 base and 2 bases, with 18 bases remaining between them. CDR3 length: 17 amino acids. The material was CD4+ or CD8+ T cells sorted from blood, obtained in a trial of the OX40 agonist ivuxolimab. This chain connects TRBV11-2 to TRBJ2-7, with D unresolved. The sequence derives from an adult with an advanced solid tumor such as melanoma, head and neck, liver or kidney cancer. CDR3 in amino acids: CASSLASAVGQTYEQYF. For the CDR3, the DNA is TGTGCCAGCAGCTTAGCCTCGGCGGTGGGTCAAACCTACGAGCAGTACTTC.